The 24 T cell receptor beta chains listed next were all sequenced from one sample in a study of Graves' ophthalmopathy and Graves' hyperthyroidism. Amplified TCR beta CDR3 regions were obtained using RNA transcripts as template. The first-round RT-PCR employed HTBI primers together with the Qiagen OneStep RT-PCR kit. A multiplex PCR was then performed as the second round. TCRdb analysed the multiplex PCR reads with MiXCR anew, one entry per CDR3 protein. This table holds 600,000 to 950,000 distinct CDR3 sequences, 40% found once. What was sequenced was peripheral blood. These TCRs come from an adult man with Graves' ophthalmopathy.

This clonotype was counted once. This sequence joins TRBV5-6 and TRBJ2-5, with D maybe TRBD2 (6 bases). The J call may be mistaken, given a closer DNA end match to TRBJ2-7. This CDR3 contains 15 residues. CDR1 and CDR2 from the germline V gene are SGHDT and YYEEEE. The chain's CDR3 is CASSSGGLRTYEQYF. CDR3 nucleotides: TGTGCCAGCAGCTCCGGAGGGCTCCGAACCTACGAGCAGTACTTC.

Concerning this clonotype itself: This clone may be a read error of a much larger clone one base away. No conserved phenylalanine or tryptophan is present at the end of the CDR3, so a read error is the likely explanation. This rearrangement joins TRBV7-9 to TRBJ2-5; a possible D gene is TRBD2 (5 bases). This CDR3 has 13 amino acids. The germline CDR1 and CDR2 sequences are SEHNR and FQNEAQ (reference sequence). The V end lost 7 bases, the J end lost 5 bases, and 14 bases lay between the germline ends. The CDR3 nucleotides read TGTGCCAGCACCCACGAGAGGGTCGAGACCCAGTACTCC. This gives the protein CASTHERVETQYS.

The rearrangement links TRBV7-2 to TRBJ2-5; D is undetermined. Germline loops: CDR1 SGHTA, CDR2 FQGNSA. There are 14 residues in the CDR3. Trimming left V 5 bases short and J 0 bases short, with 10 bases between. This CDR3 is CASSRRRDQETQYF. The CDR3 nucleotides are TGTGCCAGCAGCCGAAGACGGGACCAAGAGACCCAGTACTTC.

Turning to this clonotype: This CDR3 fails to terminate in the conserved phenylalanine or tryptophan, so it likely reflects a read error. V gene TRBV2 combines with J gene TRBJ1-5, with TRBD1 matching 7 bases. Germline V lookup: CDR1 SNHLY, CDR2 FYNNEI. The CDR3 length is 15 residues. Trimming removed 6 bases from V and 5 bases from J; junction bases left unmatched: 10. As DNA, the CDR3 is TGTGCCAGCAGCCCGGGACAGAGTCTGGATCAGCCCCAGCATTCT. It yields the protein CASSPGQSLDQPQHS.

This clonotype was counted ten times or more. The V and J genes are TRBV11-2 and TRBJ2-7; tentatively, D is TRBD1 (6 bases). CDR3 length equals 13 residues. Trimming left V 6 bases short and J 3 bases short, with 12 bases between. Germline loops: CDR1 SGHAT, CDR2 FQNNGV. The CDR3 loop is CASRRAGDYEQYF. In DNA, the CDR3 is TGTGCCAGCAGAAGGGCAGGGGACTACGAGCAGTACTTC.

With regard to this clonotype: A much larger clonotype is one base distant, so this may be a read error. CDR3 bases: TGCAGCGTATCACAGGGGGATAATTCACCCCTCCACTTT. Protein: CSVSQGDNSPLHF. This chain links TRBV29-1 with TRBJ1-6; TRBD1 aligns across 8 bases. The germline V gene encodes CDR1 SQVTM and CDR2 ANQGSEA. The junction had 3 bases not matched to a gene; V was cut back by 6 bases and J by 5 bases. The length of the CDR3 is 13 residues.

This clonotype has a count of ten or more. The J gene is TRBJ2-7, the V gene TRBV7-9; no clear D gene. The V end was cut by 1 base, the J end by 3 bases, with 7 bases between. This CDR3 spans 13 amino acids. Germline CDR1 is SEHNR and CDR2 is FQNEAQ (reference sequence). CDR3 in DNA: TGTGCCAGCAGCTTAGACGGCCGCTACGAGCAGTACTTC. Amino acids: CASSLDGRYEQYF.

The gene calls are TRBV7-9 and TRBJ1-5; TRBD1 is a possible D gene (5 bases). V gave up 5 bases and J gave up 3 bases, with 17 bases separating them. The CDR3 is made up of 16 amino acids. Germline values: CDR1 SEHNR, CDR2 FQNEAQ (reference sequence). As DNA, the CDR3 is TGTGCCAGCAGCCAAGATAACGACGGGGCCAATCAGCCCCAGCATTTT. It translates to CASSQDNDGANQPQHF.

There are many counts of this clonotype. This chain connects TRBV29-1 to TRBJ1-2; D is unclear. This CDR3 region has 13 residues. Germline CDR1 is SQVTM and CDR2 is ANQGSEA. V was shortened by 7 bases and J by 3 bases, with 15 bases between the two germline ends. In DNA, the CDR3 is TGCAGCGCCTATTCCGGATTCGACTATGGCTACACCTTC. Translation gives CSAYSGFDYGYTF.

This clonotype showed up just a few times. The V call is TRBV20-1, the J call TRBJ2-5; TRBD2 might be the D (6 bases). Germline V gene lookup returns CDR1 DFQATT and CDR2 SNEGSKA (reference sequence). The length of the CDR3 is 12 residues. V gave up 6 bases and J gave up 3 bases, with 11 bases separating them. The CDR3 DNA sequence: TGCAGTGCCATCGGACTAAAAGAGACCCAGTACTTC. This gives the protein CSAIGLKETQYF.

This clonotype was counted many times. The V gene is TRBV20-1, the J gene TRBJ1-2, with D possibly matching TRBD1 (5 bases). Trimming stripped 3 bases from V and 6 bases from J, with 14 bases between. Germline CDR1 is DFQATT and CDR2 is SNEGSKA (reference sequence). This CDR3 spans 13 amino acids. The CDR3 region is CSASTRTSNGYTF. The CDR3 DNA is TGCAGTGCTAGTACGAGGACATCTAATGGCTACACCTTC.

For this clonotype: Since a much larger clone is just one base distant, this may be a read error. The V call is TRBV12-3 or TRBV12-4, the J call TRBJ1-5; perhaps TRBD1 as D (6 bases). This CDR3 is 14 amino acids long. V gave up 5 bases and J gave up 6 bases, with 14 bases separating them. CDR3 DNA sequence: TGTGCCAGCAGTCGCAGGGGACCTGGTCAGCCCCAGCATTTT. Residues: CASSRRGPGQPQHF.

For this clonotype: This clone may be a read error of a much larger clone one base away. The V call is TRBV13, the J call TRBJ2-7, with D perhaps matching TRBD2 (6 bases). The CDR3 extends over 16 amino acids. Looked up from germline, CDR1 is PRHDT and CDR2 is FYEKMQ (reference sequence). The V end lost 0 bases, the J end lost 5 bases, and 17 bases lay between the germline ends. The CDR3 sequence: CASSLGSPGVVNEQYF. The CDR3 DNA is TGTGCCAGCAGCTTAGGATCCCCGGGGGTCGTCAACGAGCAGTACTTC.

The CDR3 loop reads CASSLPNQPHARGEETQYF. The CDR3 DNA follows: TGTGCCAGCAGCTTGCCCAATCAGCCCCACGCCAGGGGTGAGGAGACCCAGTACTTC. V usage is TRBV7-2 and J usage is TRBJ2-5; tentatively, D is TRBD1 (6 bases). Germline assignment: CDR1 SGHTA and CDR2 FQGNSA. The CDR3 spans 19 residues. Trimming removed 3 bases from V and 5 bases from J, with 28 bases in between.

In regard to this clonotype: The junction does not match germline at one end; this may be a read error. The chain joins TRBV12-3 or TRBV12-4 to TRBJ1-1; TRBD1 is a possible D gene (5 bases). This CDR3 has 14 residues. CDR3 DNA sequence: TGTGCCAGCAGTACCAGGGCCCTGAACACTGAAGCTTTTTTT. Encoded protein: CASSTRALNTEAFF.

This clonotype was picked up a small number of times. DNA of the CDR3: TGTGCCAGCAGTTCCGACAGGAATGGTCTTTACGAGCAGTACTTC. This gives the protein CASSSDRNGLYEQYF. V is TRBV6-6 and J is TRBJ2-7; D possibly corresponds to TRBD1 (6 bases). The CDR3 sequence is 15 residues long. V was pared by 4 bases and J by 4 bases, with 17 bases between. Germline V gene lookup returns CDR1 MNHNY and CDR2 SVGAGI (reference sequence).

The rearrangement joins TRBV5-1 to TRBJ2-2; 7 bases match TRBD1. The CDR3 contains 15 residues. Trimming cost V 0 bases and J 4 bases; bases outside gene matches: 3. The V gene's germline CDR1 is SGHRS and CDR2 YFSETQ. In DNA, the CDR3 is TGCGCCAGCAGCTTGGAGGGGGCGCCCACCGGGGAGCTGTTTTTT. Translating gives CASSLEGAPTGELFF.

The gene calls are TRBV20-1 and TRBJ2-5; D is unresolved. CDR3 length: 14 residues. V lost 0 bases to trimming and J lost 5 bases, with 13 bases between them. Germline CDR1 and CDR2: DFQATT and SNEGSKA (reference sequence). The CDR3: CSARELKFRETQYF. CDR3 nucleotide sequence: TGCAGTGCTAGAGAGCTGAAATTCCGGGAGACCCAGTACTTC.

J is TRBJ1-6 and V is TRBV7-2; no firm D call. V was pared by 2 bases and J by 11 bases, with 19 bases between. The CDR3 spans 16 residues. Looked up from germline, CDR1 is SGHTA and CDR2 is FQGNSA. For the CDR3, the DNA is TGTGCCAGCAGCTTATCTCCCGAACCAATTGAAACACCCCTCCACTTT. It encodes CASSLSPEPIETPLHF.

With regard to this clonotype: A much larger clonotype is one base distant, so this may be a read error. Because the CDR3 is missing its conserved closing phenylalanine or tryptophan, this is likely a read error. The chain employs TRBV25-1 and TRBJ2-3; D uncertain. This CDR3 region has 16 residues. Germline loops: CDR1 MGHDK, CDR2 SYGVNS. The germline V and J ends were trimmed by 1 base and 0 bases, with 11 bases remaining between them. The CDR3 region has the DNA TGTGCCAGCAGTGAATTGAGGACGGTTAGCACAGATACGCAGTATTGT. Its protein product is CASSELRTVSTDTQYC.

The sample holds a few counts of this clonotype. The chain recombines TRBV24-1 with TRBJ1-5; 8 bases agree with TRBD1. The length of the CDR3 is 18 residues. Per germline, CDR1 KGHDR and CDR2 SFDVKD. V dropped 11 bases and J dropped 2; count of bases not matched to a gene: 19. Here the CDR3 DNA reads TGTGCCAGCAGCCCCCTTGGACAGGGAGGCGTAGGCAATCAGCCCCAGCATTTT. Its translation is CASSPLGQGGVGNQPQHF.

This clonotype was detected only a few times. The chain employs TRBV7-9 and TRBJ1-2; 8 nucleotides align to TRBD1. The CDR3 sequence is 14 residues long. J gave up 4 bases and V 5 bases, and 6 bases lay outside the gene matches. Germline CDR1 is SEHNR and CDR2 is FQNEAQ (reference sequence). Here the CDR3 DNA reads TGTGCCAGCAGCCGGGGACAGGATAGCTATGGCTACACCTTC. It yields the protein CASSRGQDSYGYTF.

V is TRBV20-1 and J is TRBJ1-1; D may be TRBD1 (5 bases). The CDR3 spans 12 residues. CDR1 DFQATT and CDR2 SNEGSKA come from the germline V gene (reference sequence). V lost 3 bases and J lost 6, with 11 bases in between. The CDR3 spells CSASGGGAEAFF. Here the CDR3 DNA reads TGCAGTGCTAGTGGGGGTGGGGCTGAAGCTTTCTTT.

The table lists this clonotype with a few counts. V gene TRBV20-1 combines with J gene TRBJ2-7; a possible D gene is TRBD2 (6 bases). Germline assignment: CDR1 DFQATT and CDR2 SNEGSKA (reference sequence). Trimming removed 0 bases from V and 0 bases from J, with 15 bases in between. The CDR3 loop spans 16 amino acids. Here the CDR3 reads CSARDQGLDTSYEQYF. The CDR3 bases are TGCAGTGCTAGAGATCAGGGACTCGATACCTCCTACGAGCAGTACTTC.